This TCR beta chain came from a study of cytomegalovirus exposure and HLA in healthy donors. On the study more broadly: It was reported in a later analysis that the same platform had been used for the approximately 120 validation repertoires as for the approximately 700 first-cohort repertoires. Study-level points and caveats: Rarity marked most TCR sequences, yet some public TCRs occurred in many donors. Listed as cytomegalovirus-associated were approximately 160 TCR beta chains.

Germline CDR1 reads MGHDK; CDR2 reads SYGVNS. V lost 5 bases to trimming and J lost 0 bases, with 11 bases between them. The CDR3 sequence is 15 residues long. Note on this clone: The target antigen is unknown.

Using immunoSEQ multiplex PCR, the repertoire was profiled, and TCRdb retains in-frame clones only, with some absent. The sample comprises 59,000 or so clones, roughly nine tenths of which are singletons, and around 15% rests with the top ten. The clonotype was recovered from a woman between 18 and 30 years old in good health and CMV-seronegative. The sample was PBMCs. The genes are TRBV25-1 and TRBJ1-3, with a possible D match to TRBD1 (6 bases). The CDR3 bases are TGTGCCAGCAGTAAGGACAGCATCTCTGGAAACACCATATATTTT. Residues: CASSKDSISGNTIYF.